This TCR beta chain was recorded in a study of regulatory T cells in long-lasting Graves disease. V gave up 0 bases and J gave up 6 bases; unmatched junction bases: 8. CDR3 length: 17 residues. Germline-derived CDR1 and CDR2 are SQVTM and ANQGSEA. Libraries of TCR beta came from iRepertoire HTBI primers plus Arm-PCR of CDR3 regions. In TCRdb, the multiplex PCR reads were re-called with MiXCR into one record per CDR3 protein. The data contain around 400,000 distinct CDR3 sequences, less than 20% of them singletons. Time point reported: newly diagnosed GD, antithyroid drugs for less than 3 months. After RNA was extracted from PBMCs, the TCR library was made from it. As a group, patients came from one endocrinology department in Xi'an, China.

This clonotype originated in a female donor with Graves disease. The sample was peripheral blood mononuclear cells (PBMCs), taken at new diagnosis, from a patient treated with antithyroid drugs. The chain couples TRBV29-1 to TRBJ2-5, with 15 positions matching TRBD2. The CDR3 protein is CSVEDLGLAGGIKTQYF. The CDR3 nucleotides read TGCAGCGTTGAAGATCTGGGACTAGCGGGGGGAATAAAGACCCAGTACTTC.